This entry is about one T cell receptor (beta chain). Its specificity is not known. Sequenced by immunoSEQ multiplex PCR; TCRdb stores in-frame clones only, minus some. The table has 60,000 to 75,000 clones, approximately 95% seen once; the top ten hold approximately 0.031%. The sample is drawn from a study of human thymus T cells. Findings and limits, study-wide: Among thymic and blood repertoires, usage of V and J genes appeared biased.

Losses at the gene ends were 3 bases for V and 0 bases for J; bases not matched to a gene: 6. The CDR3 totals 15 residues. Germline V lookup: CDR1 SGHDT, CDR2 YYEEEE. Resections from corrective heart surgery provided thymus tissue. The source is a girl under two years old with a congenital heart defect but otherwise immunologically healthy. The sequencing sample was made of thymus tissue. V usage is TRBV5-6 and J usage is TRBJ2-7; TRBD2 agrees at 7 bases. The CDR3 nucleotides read TGTGCCAGCAGCTCCCGGGTAGCGGGCTCCTACGAGCAGTACTTC. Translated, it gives CASSSRVAGSYEQYF.